The 14 T cell receptor beta chains reported below all come from one sample, sequenced in a study of cytotoxic CD8 clonotypes in ibrutinib-treated CLL. Clones were sequenced by immunoSEQ multiplex PCR, and TCRdb holds only the in-frame ones, with some missing. Found here are about 180,000 clones, around 80% of them singletons; the top ten hold roughly 4.5%. The input for sequencing was PBMCs, taken after 24 months of ibrutinib treatment. The origin of the receptors is a human donor with chronic lymphocytic leukemia.

Here the CDR3 reads CASRGAQGPNEQFF. CDR3 DNA sequence: TGTGCCAGTAGGGGAGCTCAGGGACCGAATGAGCAGTTCTTC. The V gene is TRBV19, the J gene TRBJ2-1, with D perhaps being TRBD1 or TRBD2 (5 bases each). V was clipped by 6 bases and J by 7 bases, with 16 bases between them. Germline CDR1 is LNHDA and CDR2 is SQIVND (reference sequence). The length of the CDR3 is 14 residues.

This clone was observed a single time. The rearrangement joins TRBV6-5 to TRBJ1-2; D is uncertain. Trimming removed 8 bases at V and 1 base at J, with 11 bases between. Germline CDR1 and CDR2: MNHEY and SVGAGI. This CDR3 has 13 residues. CDR3 bases: TGTGCCAGCTCTACCCAACTTAACTATGGCTACACCTTC. Translated, it gives CASSTQLNYGYTF.

This rearrangement joins TRBV2 to TRBJ1-3; 8 nucleotides agree with TRBD1. The J segment lost 2 bases and the V segment lost 6 bases, leaving 6 bases of the junction unmatched. The CDR3 runs to 15 residues. Germline CDR1 and CDR2: SNHLY and FYNNEI. This CDR3 is CASRPMTGAGNTIYF. Written as DNA, the CDR3 is TGTGCCAGCAGGCCCATGACAGGGGCTGGAAACACCATATATTTT. Filled out from reference TRBV2 and TRBJ1-3, the complete variable domain reads EPEVTQTPSHQVTQMGQEVILRCVPISNHLYFYWYRQILGQKVEFLVSFYNNEISEKSEIFDDQFSVERPDGSNFTLKIRSTKLEDSAMYFCASRPMTGAGNTIYFGEGSWLTVV.

This chain connects TRBV6-1 to TRBJ1-4; no definite D call. The CDR3 length is 14 residues. Germline V lookup: CDR1 MNHNS, CDR2 SASEGT. Trimming pared 4 bases from V and 0 bases from J, leaving 6 bases between. Written as DNA, the CDR3 is TGTGCCAGCAGTGTCACACCAACTAATGAAAAACTGTTTTTT. It is translated as CASSVTPTNEKLFF.

The genes are TRBV5-8 and TRBJ1-1; no firm D call. The V gene's germline CDR1 is SGHTS and CDR2 YDEGEE. Trimming took off 2 bases at V and 7 bases at J, with 12 bases between the two ends. CDR3 length equals 13 residues. CDR3 sequence reads: CASSFRVEDEAFF. The CDR3 DNA is TGTGCCAGCAGCTTTCGGGTAGAGGATGAAGCTTTCTTT.

This clone was recorded only once. Germline is not matched at one junction end, which may reflect a read error. The J gene is TRBJ2-5, the V gene TRBV9; weak D call: TRBD2 (5 bases). CDR1 and CDR2 (germline): SGDLS, YYNGEE. This CDR3 spans 14 amino acids. The CDR3 nucleotides read TGTGCCAGCGGCGTAGGGAGTTACCAAGAGACCCAGTACTTC. It codes for CASGVGSYQETQYF.

The CDR3 loop is CASSLGFSVSGANVLTF. The CDR3 DNA is TGTGCCAGCAGCTTAGGCTTCTCGGTCTCTGGGGCCAACGTCCTGACTTTC. This chain joins TRBV7-9 and TRBJ2-6; D unresolved. The V gene lost 1 base and the J gene lost 0 bases, with 10 bases spanning the gap. The CDR3 sequence is 17 residues long. Germline CDR1 SEHNR, CDR2 FQNEAQ (reference sequence).

Remarks on this clone: The sample carries other DNA sequences with the same CDR3. V usage is TRBV5-1 and J usage is TRBJ1-4; D not certain. The V and J ends lost 4 bases and 0 bases respectively, with 7 bases between them. This CDR3 has 14 amino acids. The germline CDR1 and CDR2 sequences are SGHRS and YFSETQ. CDR3 sequence: CASSLEATNEKLFF. The CDR3 bases are TGCGCCAGCAGCCTTGAGGCAACTAATGAAAAACTGTTTTTT.

This chain links TRBV7-3 with TRBJ2-1; TRBD2 aligns across 9 bases. Germline CDR1 reads SGHTA; CDR2 reads FQGTGA. The junction had 11 bases not matched to a gene; V was cut back by 5 bases and J by 6 bases. The CDR3 runs to 16 residues. The CDR3: CASSLSIAGASNEQFF. As DNA, the CDR3 is TGTGCCAGCAGCCTCTCGATAGCGGGAGCTAGCAATGAGCAGTTCTTC.

The chain uses TRBV11-2 and TRBJ2-3, with TRBD1 as a possible D gene (6 bases). V was shortened by 5 bases and J by 0 bases, with 12 bases between the two germline ends. The germline gives CDR1 SGHAT, CDR2 FQNNGV. This CDR3 is 15 amino acids long. DNA of the CDR3: TGTGCCAGCAGCCAACTTAGGGGGAGCACAGATACGCAGTATTTT. Translation: CASSQLRGSTDTQYF.

The chain recombines TRBV28 with TRBJ1-1; 8 bases line up with TRBD1. V shed 4 bases and J 4 bases; nucleotides not matched to a gene: 11. Germline CDR1 is MDHEN and CDR2 is SYDVKM. The CDR3 totals 16 residues. The CDR3 reads CASSSLRAGGGTEAFF. The CDR3 DNA follows: TGTGCCAGCAGTTCTCTTAGGGCAGGGGGCGGCACTGAAGCTTTCTTT.

The V call is TRBV5-4, the J call TRBJ1-4, with 7 nucleotides matching TRBD1. CDR3 length: 15 residues. The germline gives CDR1 SGHNT, CDR2 YYREEE (reference sequence). Trimming at V came to 6 bases and at J to 6 bases, leaving 11 bases not matched to a gene. The chain's CDR3 is CASNTYSGTDEKLFF. CDR3 DNA sequence: TGTGCCAGCAACACTTACTCCGGGACAGATGAAAAACTGTTTTTT.

This clone occurred once. This chain connects TRBV5-6 to TRBJ1-1; D is uncertain. V dropped 0 bases and J dropped 7 bases, with 7 bases sitting between them. Germline loops: CDR1 SGHDT, CDR2 YYEEEE. The CDR3 contains 12 residues. The CDR3 here is CASSLDGLEAFF. The DNA for the CDR3 is TGTGCCAGCAGCTTGGACGGACTTGAAGCTTTCTTT.

The genes are TRBV5-4 and TRBJ1-4, with D possibly being TRBD1 (5 bases). The CDR3 is made up of 14 amino acids. Germline V CDR1 and CDR2: SGHNT, YYREEE (reference sequence). V was trimmed by 1 base and J by 6 bases, leaving 10 bases between them. CDR3 coding DNA: TGTGCCAGCAGCTTGAAGAGGGGCGATGAAAAACTGTTTTTT. Translating it yields CASSLKRGDEKLFF.